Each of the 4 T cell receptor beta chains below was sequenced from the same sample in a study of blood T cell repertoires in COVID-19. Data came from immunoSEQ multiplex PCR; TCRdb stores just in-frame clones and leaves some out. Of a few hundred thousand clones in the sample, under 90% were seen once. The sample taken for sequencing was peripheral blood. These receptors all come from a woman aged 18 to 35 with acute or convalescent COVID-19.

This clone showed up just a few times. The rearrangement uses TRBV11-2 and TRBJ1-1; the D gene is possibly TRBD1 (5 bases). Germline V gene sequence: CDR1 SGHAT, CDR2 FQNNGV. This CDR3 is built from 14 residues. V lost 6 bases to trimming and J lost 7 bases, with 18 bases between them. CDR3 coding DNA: TGTGCCAGCAGAATCGGACACGGAGTCTATGAAGCTTTCTTT. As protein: CASRIGHGVYEAFF. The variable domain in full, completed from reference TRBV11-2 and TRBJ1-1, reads EAGVAQSPRYKIIEKRQSVAFWCNPISGHATLYWYQQILGQGPKLLIQFQNNGVVDDSQLPKDRFSAERLKGVDSTLKIQPAKLEDSAVYLCASRIGHGVYEAFFGQGTRLTVV.

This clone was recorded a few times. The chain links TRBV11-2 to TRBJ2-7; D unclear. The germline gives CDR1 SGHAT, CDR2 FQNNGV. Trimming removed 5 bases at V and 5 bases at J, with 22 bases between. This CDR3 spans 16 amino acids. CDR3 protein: CASSPTKVLLLHEQYF. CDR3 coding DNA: TGTGCCAGCAGCCCGACGAAGGTACTACTACTACACGAGCAGTACTTC.

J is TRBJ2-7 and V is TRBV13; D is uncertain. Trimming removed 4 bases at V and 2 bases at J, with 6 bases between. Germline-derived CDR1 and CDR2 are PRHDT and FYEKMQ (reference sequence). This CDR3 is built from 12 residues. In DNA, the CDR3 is TGTGCCAGCAGCTCGGTTCCCTACGAGCAGTACTTC. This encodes CASSSVPYEQYF.

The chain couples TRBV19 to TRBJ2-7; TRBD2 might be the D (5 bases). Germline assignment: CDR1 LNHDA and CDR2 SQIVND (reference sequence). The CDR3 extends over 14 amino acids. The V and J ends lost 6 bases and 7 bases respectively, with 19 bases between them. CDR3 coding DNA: TGTGCCAGTAGCCATAATAGTCGGGGATGGGAGCAGTACTTC. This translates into CASSHNSRGWEQYF. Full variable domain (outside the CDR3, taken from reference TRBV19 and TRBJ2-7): DGGITQSPKYLFRKEGQNVTLSCEQNLNHDAMYWYRQDPGQGLRLIYYSQIVNDFQKGDIAEGYSVSREKKESFPLTVTSAQKNPTAFYLCASSHNSRGWEQYFGPGTRLTVT.